These T cell receptor beta chains were read from a single sample in a study of T cell responses to AZD1222 COVID-19 vaccine. Clones were read by immunoSEQ multiplex PCR, and TCRdb kept only the in-frame ones, dropping some. The sample records about 95,000 clones, around nine tenths being singletons. The source was peripheral blood, collected on day 0 of AZD1222 vaccination. The receptors stem from an adult in good health. The CDR3 runs from the conserved cysteine through the conserved F or W. The D gene is left open where the match is weak. Only some rows state a clone size, as once, few, many or a class for expanded clones.

V	J	D	size	DNA	CDR3
TRBV15	TRBJ2-7	NA	NA	TGTGCCACCAGCCGTACCTACGAGCAGTACTTC	CATSRTYEQYF
TRBV11-2	TRBJ1-4	NA	NA	TGTGCCAGCAGCTTATTCCTTCACGAAAAACTGTTTTTT	CASSLFLHEKLFF
TRBV4-1	TRBJ2-7	NA	NA	TGCGCCAGCAGCCAAGACGGACCAGGAGGGTACTACGAGCAGTACTTC	CASSQDGPGGYYEQYF
TRBV3-1/TRBV3-2	TRBJ1-1	NA	NA	TGTGCCAGCAGCCAAGCAAACACTGAAGCTTTCTTT	CASSQANTEAFF
TRBV5-4	TRBJ1-1	NA	NA	TGTGCCAGCAGTCACGGATCCATGGGCACTGAAGCTTTCTTT	CASSHGSMGTEAFF
TRBV5-1	TRBJ1-1	NA	once	TGCGCCAGCAGCTTGGAGGGTAACACTGAAGCTTTCTTT	CASSLEGNTEAFF
TRBV27	TRBJ1-2	NA	NA	TGTGCCAGCACTCGAAACGGGGTATATGGCTACACCTTC	CASTRNGVYGYTF
TRBV6-5	TRBJ2-3	NA	NA	TGTGCCAGCAGACGGACTATGACAGATACGCAGTATTTT	CASRRTMTDTQYF
TRBV13	TRBJ2-2	TRBD2	NA	TGTGCCAGCAGCTTTAGCGGGGGGGCTAACACCGGGGAGCTGTTTTTT	CASSFSGGANTGELFF
TRBV15	TRBJ1-5	NA	NA	TGTGCCACCAGCAGAGACTATAATCAGCCCCAGCATTTT	CATSRDYNQPQHF
TRBV7-8	TRBJ1-6	TRBD1	NA	TGTGCCAGCAGCCCCGAGGGCAGGGGGACTTTTTTT	CASSPEGRGTFF
TRBV6-4	TRBJ1-2	TRBD1	NA	TGTGCCAGCAGCGTAACCGGACAGGGAGTGAATGGCTACACCTTC	CASSVTGQGVNGYTF
TRBV4-2	TRBJ1-3	NA	NA	TGTGCCAGCAGCCTCAGACAGGCGGAGGGAAACACCATATATTTT	CASSLRQAEGNTIYF
TRBV19	TRBJ2-7	TRBD2	NA	TGTGCCAGTAGTGATGCGGGGGGTGACTACGAGCAGTACTTC	CASSDAGGDYEQYF
TRBV12-5	TRBJ1-2	NA	NA	TGTGCTAGTGGTTTGGGACAGGTCCGCTCCGGCTACACCTTC	CASGLGQVRSGYTF
TRBV25-1	TRBJ1-3	NA	NA	TGTGCCAGCAGTAGCCCTACCGAGCCCGGAAACACCATATATTTT	CASSSPTEPGNTIYF
TRBV15	TRBJ1-2	NA	NA	TGTGCCACCAGCGAGGGGTTGCACTATGGCTACACCTTC	CATSEGLHYGYTF